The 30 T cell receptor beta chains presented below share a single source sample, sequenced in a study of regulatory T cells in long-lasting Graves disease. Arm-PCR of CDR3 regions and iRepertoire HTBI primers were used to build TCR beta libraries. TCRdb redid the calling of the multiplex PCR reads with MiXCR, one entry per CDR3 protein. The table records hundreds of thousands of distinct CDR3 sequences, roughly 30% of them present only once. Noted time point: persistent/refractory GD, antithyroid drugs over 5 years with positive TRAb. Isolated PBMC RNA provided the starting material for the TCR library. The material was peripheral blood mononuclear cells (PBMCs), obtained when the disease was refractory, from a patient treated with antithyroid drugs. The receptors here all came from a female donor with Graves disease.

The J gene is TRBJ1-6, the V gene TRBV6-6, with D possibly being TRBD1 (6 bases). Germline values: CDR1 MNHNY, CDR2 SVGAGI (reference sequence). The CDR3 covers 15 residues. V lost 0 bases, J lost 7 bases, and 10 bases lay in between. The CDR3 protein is CASSYSAGENSPLHF. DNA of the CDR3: TGTGCCAGCAGTTACTCGGCAGGGGAAAATTCACCCCTCCACTTT.

The CDR3 is CSAGGQVNSYEQYF. For the CDR3, the DNA is TGCAGTGCTGGGGGACAGGTAAACTCCTACGAGCAGTACTTC. The chain combines TRBV20-1 with TRBJ2-7; 8 bases are a match to TRBD1. The CDR3 loop spans 14 amino acids. The junction had 6 bases not matched to a gene; V was cut back by 5 bases and J by 0 bases. Per the germline V gene, CDR1 is DFQATT and CDR2 is SNEGSKA (reference sequence).

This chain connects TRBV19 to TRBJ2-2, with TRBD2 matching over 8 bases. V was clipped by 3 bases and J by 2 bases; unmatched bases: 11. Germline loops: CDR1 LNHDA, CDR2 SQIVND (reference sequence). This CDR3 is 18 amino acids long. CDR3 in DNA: TGTGCCAGTAGTATTGGGGAGCTAGCGGGTTCAAACACCGGGGAGCTGTTTTTT. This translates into CASSIGELAGSNTGELFF.

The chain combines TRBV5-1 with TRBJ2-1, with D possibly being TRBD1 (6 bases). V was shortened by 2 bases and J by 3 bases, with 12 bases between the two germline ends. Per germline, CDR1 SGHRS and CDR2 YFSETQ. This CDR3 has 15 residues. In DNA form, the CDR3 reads TGCGCCAGCAGCTTAGGGGGTGCGCACTACAATGAGCAGTTCTTC. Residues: CASSLGGAHYNEQFF.

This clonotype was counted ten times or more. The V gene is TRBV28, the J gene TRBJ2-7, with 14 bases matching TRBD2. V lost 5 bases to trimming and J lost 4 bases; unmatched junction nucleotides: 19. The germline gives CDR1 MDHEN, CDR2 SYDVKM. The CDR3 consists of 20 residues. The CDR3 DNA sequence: TGTGCCAGCAGTAGCAACCGGGACAGGCAGCGGACTAGCGGGAGGTACGAGCAGTACTTC. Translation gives CASSSNRDRQRTSGRYEQYF. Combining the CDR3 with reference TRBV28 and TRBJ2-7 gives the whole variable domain DVKVTQSSRYLVKRTGEKVFLECVQDMDHENMFWYRQDPGLGLRLIYFSYDVKMKEKGDIPEGYSVSREKKERFSLILESASTNQTSMYLCASSSNRDRQRTSGRYEQYFGPGTRLTVT.

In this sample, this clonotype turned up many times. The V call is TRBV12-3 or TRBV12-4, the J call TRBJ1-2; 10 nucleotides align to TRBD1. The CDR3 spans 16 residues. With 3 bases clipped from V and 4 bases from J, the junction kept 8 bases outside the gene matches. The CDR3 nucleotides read TGTGCCAGCAGTTTCTCCCGGACAGGGGGACTCTATGGCTACACCTTC. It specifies CASSFSRTGGLYGYTF.

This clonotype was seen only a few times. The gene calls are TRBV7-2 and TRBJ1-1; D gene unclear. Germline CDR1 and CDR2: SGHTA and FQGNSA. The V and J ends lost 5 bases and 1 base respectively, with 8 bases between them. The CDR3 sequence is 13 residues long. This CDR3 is CASSPDQNTEAFF. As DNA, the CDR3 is TGTGCCAGCAGCCCGGACCAGAACACTGAAGCTTTCTTT.

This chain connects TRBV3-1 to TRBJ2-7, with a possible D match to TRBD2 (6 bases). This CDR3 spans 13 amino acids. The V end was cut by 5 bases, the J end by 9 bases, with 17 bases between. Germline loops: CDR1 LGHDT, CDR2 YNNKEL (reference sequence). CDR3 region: CASSANRDSRQYF. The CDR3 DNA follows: TGTGCCAGCAGCGCTAACCGGGACTCACGGCAGTACTTC.

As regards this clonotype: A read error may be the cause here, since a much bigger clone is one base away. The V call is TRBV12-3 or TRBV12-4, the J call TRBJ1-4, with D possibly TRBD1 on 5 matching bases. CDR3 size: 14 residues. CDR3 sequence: CASSLGELNGKLFF. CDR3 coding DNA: TGTGCCAGCAGTTTGGGGGAGTTGAATGGAAAACTGTTTTTT.

CDR3 sequence: CASSDGGPEAFF. The CDR3 DNA reads TGTGCCAGCAGCGATGGGGGCCCTGAAGCTTTCTTT. The chain carries TRBV9 and TRBJ1-1; D might be TRBD1 (6 bases). There are 12 residues in the CDR3. The V and J ends lost 3 bases and 6 bases respectively, with 9 bases between them. Per germline, CDR1 SGDLS and CDR2 YYNGEE.

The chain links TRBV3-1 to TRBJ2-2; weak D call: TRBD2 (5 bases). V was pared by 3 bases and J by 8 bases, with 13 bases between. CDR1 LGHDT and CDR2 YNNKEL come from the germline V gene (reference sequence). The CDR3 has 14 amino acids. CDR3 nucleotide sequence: TGTGCCAGCAGCCACCGGACTCGATTTGGGGAGCTGTTTTTT. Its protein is CASSHRTRFGELFF. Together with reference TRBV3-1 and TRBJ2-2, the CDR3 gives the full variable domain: DTAVSQTPKYLVTQMGNDKSIKCEQNLGHDTMYWYKQDSKKFLKIMFSYNNKELIINETVPNRFSPKSPDKAHLNLHINSLELGDSAVYFCASSHRTRFGELFFGEGSRLTVL.

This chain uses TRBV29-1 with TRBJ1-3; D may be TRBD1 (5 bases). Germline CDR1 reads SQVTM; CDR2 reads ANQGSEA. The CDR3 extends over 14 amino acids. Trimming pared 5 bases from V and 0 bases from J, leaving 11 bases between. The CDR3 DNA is TGCAGCGTTCACGGGACCTACTCTGGAAACACCATATATTTT. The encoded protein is CSVHGTYSGNTIYF.

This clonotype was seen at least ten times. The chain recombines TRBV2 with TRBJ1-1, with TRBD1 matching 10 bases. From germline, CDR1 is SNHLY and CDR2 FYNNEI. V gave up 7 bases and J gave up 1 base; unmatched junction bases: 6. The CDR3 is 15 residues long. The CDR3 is CASKQGTGENTEAFF. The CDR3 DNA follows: TGTGCCAGCAAACAAGGGACAGGGGAGAACACTGAAGCTTTCTTT. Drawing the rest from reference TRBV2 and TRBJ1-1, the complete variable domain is EPEVTQTPSHQVTQMGQEVILRCVPISNHLYFYWYRQILGQKVEFLVSFYNNEISEKSEIFDDQFSVERPDGSNFTLKIRSTKLEDSAMYFCASKQGTGENTEAFFGQGTRLTVV.

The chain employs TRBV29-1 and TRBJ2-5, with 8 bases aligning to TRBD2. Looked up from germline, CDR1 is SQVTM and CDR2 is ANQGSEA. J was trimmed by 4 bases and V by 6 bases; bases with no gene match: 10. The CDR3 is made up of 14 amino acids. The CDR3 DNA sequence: TGCAGCGTCCCCCCGGGGGGGGTGCGAGAGACCCAGTACTTC. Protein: CSVPPGGVRETQYF.

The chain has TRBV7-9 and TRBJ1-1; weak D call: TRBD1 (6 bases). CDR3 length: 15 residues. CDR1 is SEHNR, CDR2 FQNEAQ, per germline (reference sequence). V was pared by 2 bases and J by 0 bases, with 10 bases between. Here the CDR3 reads CASSLNSGVNTEAFF. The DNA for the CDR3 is TGTGCCAGCAGCTTAAACTCAGGGGTGAACACTGAAGCTTTCTTT.

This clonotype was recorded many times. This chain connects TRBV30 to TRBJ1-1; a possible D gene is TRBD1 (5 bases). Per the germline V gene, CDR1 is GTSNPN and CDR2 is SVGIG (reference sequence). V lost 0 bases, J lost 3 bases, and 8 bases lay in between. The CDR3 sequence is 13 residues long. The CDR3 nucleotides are TGTGCCTGGAGTGTCGGCAGGGACACTGAAGCTTTCTTT. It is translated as CAWSVGRDTEAFF.

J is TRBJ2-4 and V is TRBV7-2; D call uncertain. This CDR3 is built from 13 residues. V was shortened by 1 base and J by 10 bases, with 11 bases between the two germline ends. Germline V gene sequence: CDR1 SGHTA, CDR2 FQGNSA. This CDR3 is CASSLDPAGIQYF. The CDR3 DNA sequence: TGTGCCAGCAGCTTAGACCCGGCAGGAATTCAGTACTTC.

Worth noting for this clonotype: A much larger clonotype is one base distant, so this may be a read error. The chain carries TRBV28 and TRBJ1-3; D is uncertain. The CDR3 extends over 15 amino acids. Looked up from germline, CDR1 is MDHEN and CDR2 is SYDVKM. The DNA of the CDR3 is TGTGCCAGCAGTTCTTCCGTCCTCCGCGGAAACACCACATATTTT. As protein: CASSSSVLRGNTTYF.

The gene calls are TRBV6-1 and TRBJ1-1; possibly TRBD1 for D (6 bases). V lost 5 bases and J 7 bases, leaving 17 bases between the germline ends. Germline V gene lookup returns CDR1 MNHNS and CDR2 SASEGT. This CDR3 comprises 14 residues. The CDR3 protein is CASSPNTGLGEAFF. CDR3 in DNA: TGTGCCAGCAGTCCAAACACAGGGTTGGGTGAAGCTTTCTTT.

This chain's CDR3 is CASTETGVVGTEAFF. The CDR3 coding sequence is TGCGCCAGCACCGAAACAGGGGTTGTGGGCACTGAAGCTTTCTTT. V is TRBV5-1 and J is TRBJ1-1, with 7 bases fitting TRBD1. The CDR3 loop spans 15 amino acids. Germline CDR1 SGHRS, CDR2 YFSETQ. V shed 6 bases, J shed 4 bases, and the junction held 12 bases outside the gene matches.

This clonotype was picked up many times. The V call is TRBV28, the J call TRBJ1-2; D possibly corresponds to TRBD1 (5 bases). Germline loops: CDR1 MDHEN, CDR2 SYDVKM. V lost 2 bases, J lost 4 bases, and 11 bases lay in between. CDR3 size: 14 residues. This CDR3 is CASSLGGSGYGYTF. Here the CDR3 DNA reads TGTGCCAGCAGTTTAGGGGGGAGTGGCTATGGCTACACCTTC.

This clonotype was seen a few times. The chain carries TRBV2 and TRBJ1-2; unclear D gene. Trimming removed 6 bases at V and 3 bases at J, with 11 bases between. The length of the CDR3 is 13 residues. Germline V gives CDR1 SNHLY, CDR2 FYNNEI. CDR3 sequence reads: CASSRSTDYGYTF. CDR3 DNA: TGTGCCAGCAGCCGTTCAACTGACTATGGCTACACCTTC. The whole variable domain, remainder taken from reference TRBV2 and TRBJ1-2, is EPEVTQTPSHQVTQMGQEVILRCVPISNHLYFYWYRQILGQKVEFLVSFYNNEISEKSEIFDDQFSVERPDGSNFTLKIRSTKLEDSAMYFCASSRSTDYGYTFGSGTRLTVV.

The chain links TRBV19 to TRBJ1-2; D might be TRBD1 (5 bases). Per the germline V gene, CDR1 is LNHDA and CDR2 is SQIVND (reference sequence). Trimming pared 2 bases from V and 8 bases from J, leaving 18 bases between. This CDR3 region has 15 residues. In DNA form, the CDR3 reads TGTGCCAGTAGTATACCAACAACGGGACGGGCCGGCTACACCTTC. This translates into CASSIPTTGRAGYTF. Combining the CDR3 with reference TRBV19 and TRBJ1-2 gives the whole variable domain DGGITQSPKYLFRKEGQNVTLSCEQNLNHDAMYWYRQDPGQGLRLIYYSQIVNDFQKGDIAEGYSVSREKKESFPLTVTSAQKNPTAFYLCASSIPTTGRAGYTFGSGTRLTVV.

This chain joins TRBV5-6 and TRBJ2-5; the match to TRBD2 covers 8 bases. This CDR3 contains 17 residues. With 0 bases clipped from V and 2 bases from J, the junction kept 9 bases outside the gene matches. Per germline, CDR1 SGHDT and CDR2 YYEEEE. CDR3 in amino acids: CASSLEGSASGQETQYF. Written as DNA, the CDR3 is TGTGCCAGCAGCTTGGAGGGATCGGCTAGCGGGCAAGAGACCCAGTACTTC.

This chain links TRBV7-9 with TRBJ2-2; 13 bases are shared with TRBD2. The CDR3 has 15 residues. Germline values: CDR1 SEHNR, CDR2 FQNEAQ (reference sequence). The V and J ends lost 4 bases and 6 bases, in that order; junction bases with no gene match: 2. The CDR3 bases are TGTGCCAGCAGCTCACTAGCGGGAGGGGCCGGGGAGCTGTTTTTT. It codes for CASSSLAGGAGELFF.

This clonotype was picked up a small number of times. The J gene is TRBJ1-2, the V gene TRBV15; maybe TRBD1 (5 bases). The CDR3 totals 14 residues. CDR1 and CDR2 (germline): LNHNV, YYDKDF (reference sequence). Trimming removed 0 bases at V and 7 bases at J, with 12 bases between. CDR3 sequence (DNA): TGTGCCACCAGCAGAGAGCCGGGGACGTTTGGCTACACCTTC. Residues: CATSREPGTFGYTF.

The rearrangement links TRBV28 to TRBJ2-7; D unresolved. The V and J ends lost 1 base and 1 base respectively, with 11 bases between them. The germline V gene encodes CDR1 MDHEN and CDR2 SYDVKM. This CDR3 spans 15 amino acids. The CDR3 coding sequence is TGTGCCAGCAGTTTATATTCGACCCTTTCCTACGAGCAGTACTTC. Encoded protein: CASSLYSTLSYEQYF.

DNA of the CDR3: TGCGCCAGCAGCTTGAGTTCTGAGACTGGAAACACCATATATTTT. Protein product: CASSLSSETGNTIYF. V usage is TRBV5-1 and J usage is TRBJ1-3; no reliable D call. The germline gives CDR1 SGHRS, CDR2 YFSETQ. This CDR3 contains 15 residues. The ends were cut back, 1 base at V and 2 bases at J, with 10 bases in the middle.

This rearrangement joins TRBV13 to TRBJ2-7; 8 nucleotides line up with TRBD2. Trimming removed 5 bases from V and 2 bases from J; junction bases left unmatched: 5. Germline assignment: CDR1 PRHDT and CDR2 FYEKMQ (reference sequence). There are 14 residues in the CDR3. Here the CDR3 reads CASSPLAGPYEQYF. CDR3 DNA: TGTGCCAGCAGCCCCTTAGCGGGGCCCTACGAGCAGTACTTC.

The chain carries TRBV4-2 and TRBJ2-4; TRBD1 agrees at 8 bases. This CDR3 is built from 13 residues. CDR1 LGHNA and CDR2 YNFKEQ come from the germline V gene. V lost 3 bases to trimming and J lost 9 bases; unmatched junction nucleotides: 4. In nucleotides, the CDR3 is TGTGCCAGCAGCCAGGACAGGGCGAGCATTCAGTACTTC. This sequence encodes CASSQDRASIQYF.